Listed here are 21 T cell receptor beta chains from one sample, sequenced in a study of blood T cell repertoires in COVID-19. Profiling relied on immunoSEQ multiplex PCR, and the TCRdb table lists in-frame clones only, not all of them. Found here are about 46,000 clones, over 80% of them singletons; the top ten hold roughly 13%. Sequencing was carried out using peripheral blood. These receptors were obtained from a human donor with active COVID-19. The donor label of this sample is uncertain.

The CDR3 is CASSLAEHGTRETQYF. The DNA of the CDR3 is TGTGCCAGCAGCTTGGCCGAACACGGGACACGAGAGACCCAGTACTTC. The chain links TRBV5-4 to TRBJ2-5, with D maybe TRBD1 (6 bases). The CDR3 spans 16 residues. Germline V CDR1 and CDR2: SGHNT, YYREEE (reference sequence). V was pared by 0 bases and J by 4 bases, with 16 bases between.

The genes are TRBV6-5 and TRBJ2-5; 9 bases are shared with TRBD2. CDR1 is MNHEY, CDR2 SVGAGI, per germline. V was clipped by 7 bases and J by 5 bases; unmatched bases: 8. The CDR3 is 14 amino acids. The CDR3: CASMKAGGAETQYF. The CDR3 DNA is TGTGCCAGCATGAAAGCGGGGGGTGCGGAGACCCAGTACTTC.

The gene calls are TRBV4-1 and TRBJ1-2; TRBD1 matches at 7 bases. Trimming at V came to 3 bases and at J to 0 bases, leaving 4 bases not matched to a gene. CDR1 and CDR2 from the germline V gene are MGHRA and YSYEKL. The CDR3 covers 15 residues. CDR3 nucleotides: TGCGCCAGCAGCCATAGACAGGGACCTAACTATGGCTACACCTTC. Amino acids: CASSHRQGPNYGYTF.

The rearrangement joins TRBV4-3 to TRBJ1-5; D is undetermined. The CDR3 is 16 residues long. The germline V and J ends were trimmed by 0 bases and 2 bases, with 11 bases remaining between them. Germline V gene sequence: CDR1 LGHNA, CDR2 YSLEER. In DNA, the CDR3 is TGCGCCAGCAGCCAAGATACAAAGAGGGGCAATCAGCCCCAGCATTTT. Protein product: CASSQDTKRGNQPQHF.

The chain links TRBV21-1 to TRBJ2-5; the listed D gene, TRBD1, was not tested against the DNA. TRBV21-1 is a documented pseudogene. This CDR3 is built from 19 residues. CDR3 amino acids: CASSKRGDRDLTLQETQYF. The DNA of the CDR3 is TGTGCCAGCAGCAAACGCGGGGACAGGGACCTAACGTTGCAAGAGACCCAGTACTTC.

The J gene is TRBJ1-2, the V gene TRBV29-1; perhaps TRBD1 as D (6 bases). Looked up from germline, CDR1 is SQVTM and CDR2 is ANQGSEA. V lost 6 bases, J lost 6 bases, and 17 bases lay in between. This CDR3 region has 13 residues. CDR3 residues: CSVGHPRGDGYTF. In nucleotides, the CDR3 is TGCAGCGTGGGACACCCTCGAGGGGATGGCTACACCTTC.

The CDR3 loop is CSASSGKGQSYGYTF. The DNA for the CDR3 is TGCAGTGCTAGTTCGGGTAAGGGACAGAGCTATGGCTACACCTTC. This chain uses TRBV20-1 with TRBJ1-2; TRBD1 aligns across 7 bases. In germline, CDR1 is DFQATT, CDR2 SNEGSKA (reference sequence). The CDR3 covers 15 residues. Germline trimming cut 3 bases from V and 4 bases from J; bases unmatched to any gene: 11.

The rearrangement links TRBV4-1 to TRBJ2-7, with TRBD1 matching 7 bases. From germline, CDR1 is MGHRA and CDR2 YSYEKL. CDR3 length: 16 amino acids. Losses at the gene ends were 0 bases for V and 7 bases for J; bases not matched to a gene: 12. CDR3: CASSQEGTGAQPEQYF. CDR3 nucleotide sequence: TGCGCCAGCAGCCAAGAGGGCACAGGGGCTCAACCGGAGCAGTACTTC.

CDR3 DNA sequence: TGTGCCAGCTCACGGGGGGCTGGGGGCTACACCTTC. Encoded protein: CASSRGAGGYTF. The rearrangement joins TRBV6-5 to TRBJ1-2; perhaps TRBD1 as D (6 bases). V dropped 8 bases and J dropped 8 bases, with 15 bases sitting between them. Germline CDR1 reads MNHEY; CDR2 reads SVGAGI. CDR3 length equals 12 residues.

The chain joins TRBV9 to TRBJ2-1; TRBD2 agrees at 8 bases. The junction had 8 bases not matched to a gene; V was cut back by 0 bases and J by 9 bases. Germline V gives CDR1 SGDLS, CDR2 YYNGEE. The CDR3 is made up of 15 amino acids. CDR3 sequence: CASSVEGLGVAEQFF. Written as DNA, the CDR3 is TGTGCCAGCAGCGTAGAGGGACTAGGAGTTGCTGAGCAGTTCTTC.

The V call is TRBV7-6, the J call TRBJ2-1, with 11 positions matching TRBD1. The junction had 11 bases not matched to a gene; V was cut back by 3 bases and J by 10 bases. From germline, CDR1 is SGHVS and CDR2 FNYEAQ. The CDR3 sequence is 16 residues long. The CDR3 reads CASSFFGGQGAYEQFF. CDR3 coding DNA: TGTGCCAGCAGCTTCTTCGGTGGACAGGGGGCCTACGAGCAGTTCTTC.

The V and J genes are TRBV9 and TRBJ2-7; 11 bases align to TRBD2. V shed 0 bases and J 0 bases; nucleotides not matched to a gene: 8. CDR3 length equals 18 residues. From germline, CDR1 is SGDLS and CDR2 YYNGEE. CDR3: CASSVGSSGGVASYEQYF. Written as DNA, the CDR3 is TGTGCCAGCAGCGTAGGAAGTAGCGGGGGGGTCGCCTCCTACGAGCAGTACTTC.

This clone was detected only a few times. CDR3 in amino acids: CASTPGQGKEGSNQPQHF. The CDR3 DNA sequence: TGTGCCTCTACTCCGGGACAGGGAAAAGAGGGTAGCAATCAGCCCCAGCATTTT. The chain is built from TRBV27 and TRBJ1-5; 9 positions agree with TRBD1. V was pared by 11 bases and J by 0 bases, with 17 bases of the junction left unmatched. Per germline, CDR1 MNHEY and CDR2 SMNVEV (reference sequence). This CDR3 contains 18 residues.

The chain combines TRBV10-3 with TRBJ2-2, with D possibly being TRBD1 (6 bases). In germline, CDR1 is ENHRY, CDR2 SYGVKD. V was pared by 10 bases and J by 6 bases, with 12 bases between. The CDR3 covers 12 residues. The CDR3 spells CATNRVPGELFF. In DNA form, the CDR3 reads TGTGCCACCAACAGGGTCCCCGGGGAGCTGTTTTTT.

The gene calls are TRBV3-1 (or the pseudogene TRBV3-2) and TRBJ2-3; 12 nucleotides agree with TRBD2. The trim removed 3 bases at V and 6 bases at J, leaving 13 bases unmatched. CDR3 size: 18 residues. The germline gives CDR1 LGHDT, CDR2 YNNKEL (reference sequence). CDR3 loop: CASSHPSTSGRPLDTQYF. CDR3 coding DNA: TGTGCCAGCAGCCACCCCTCGACTAGCGGGAGACCCCTCGATACGCAGTATTTT.

This clone was seen once. The chain has TRBV5-1 and TRBJ2-3, with 11 bases lining up with TRBD2. CDR3 length: 14 residues. Germline values: CDR1 SGHRS, CDR2 YFSETQ. V trimming: 4 bases; J trimming: 4 bases; junction bases outside the gene matches: 2. The CDR3 loop is CASSTSGGADTQYF. For the CDR3, the DNA is TGCGCCAGCAGCACTAGCGGGGGTGCAGATACGCAGTATTTT.

V gene TRBV6-4 combines with J gene TRBJ2-7; the D gene is possibly TRBD2 (6 bases). Germline lookup yields CDR1 MRHNA and CDR2 SNTAGT. Trimming took 2 bases from V and 2 from J, leaving 13 bases between them. This CDR3 contains 15 residues. The CDR3 sequence is CASSDGGYRTYEQYF. CDR3 DNA sequence: TGTGCCAGCAGTGACGGGGGGTATCGGACCTACGAGCAGTACTTC.

This chain links TRBV6-2 or TRBV6-3 with TRBJ2-6, with D maybe TRBD2 (6 bases). This CDR3 spans 16 amino acids. The V gene's germline CDR1 is MNHEY and CDR2 SVGEGT. Trimming removed 5 bases at V and 1 base at J, with 12 bases between. The CDR3 DNA follows: TGTGCCAGCAGTGACCCTCGGGGGTCTGGGGCCAACGTCCTGACTTTC. Protein: CASSDPRGSGANVLTF.

The chain carries TRBV5-5 and TRBJ1-2; 11 bases are a match to TRBD1. The CDR3 spans 13 residues. The germline V gene encodes CDR1 SGHKS and CDR2 YYEKEE (reference sequence). The J segment lost 7 bases and the V segment lost 3 bases, leaving 2 bases of the junction unmatched. The CDR3 nucleotides are TGTGCCAGCAGCTCTGGACAGGGGGCTGGCTACACCTTC. Its translation is CASSSGQGAGYTF.

In its sample, this clone was seen once. This rearrangement joins TRBV19 to TRBJ2-7; 10 bases are a match to TRBD1. From germline, CDR1 is LNHDA and CDR2 SQIVND (reference sequence). J gave up 5 bases and V 4 bases, and 8 bases lay outside the gene matches. The CDR3 loop spans 15 amino acids. This chain's CDR3 is CASSNRDRGKDEQYF. CDR3 DNA sequence: TGTGCCAGTAGTAACCGGGACAGGGGAAAGGACGAGCAGTACTTC.

This clone appeared once. The chain couples TRBV7-8 to TRBJ2-1; D perhaps matches TRBD2 (6 bases). This CDR3 comprises 15 residues. The V end was cut by 5 bases, the J end by 5 bases, with 16 bases between. Germline lookup yields CDR1 SGHVS and CDR2 FQNEAQ. This CDR3 is CASSVGTRPNNEQFF. The CDR3 nucleotides are TGTGCCAGCAGCGTAGGGACTCGCCCCAACAATGAGCAGTTCTTC. Variable domain in full (rest from reference TRBV7-8 and TRBJ2-1): GAGVSQSPRYKVAKRGQDVALRCDPISGHVSLFWYQQALGQGPEFLTYFQNEAQLDKSGLPSDRFFAERPEGSVSTLKIQRTQQEDSAVYLCASSVGTRPNNEQFFGPGTRLTVL.